Below, 16 T cell receptor beta chains from the same sample are listed, as sequenced in a study of T cell changes during pregnancy in multiple sclerosis. TCRdb's table, derived via immunoSEQ multiplex PCR, lists solely in-frame clones and lacks some. Among roughly 50,000 clones listed, roughly 92% were seen once. The sequencing used CD4+ T cells from peripheral blood mononuclear cells, collected in the third trimester of pregnancy. The source of these receptors is a female donor with multiple sclerosis, enrolled in a pregnancy study.

This chain links TRBV6-6 with TRBJ1-4; 8 bases match TRBD1. V lost 2 bases to trimming and J lost 6 bases; unmatched junction nucleotides: 2. The CDR3 has 14 amino acids. Germline CDR1 and CDR2: MNHNY and SVGAGI (reference sequence). The CDR3 here is CASSYPGQDEKLFF. Written as DNA, the CDR3 is TGTGCCAGCAGTTACCCGGGACAGGATGAAAAACTGTTTTTT.

V and J are TRBV7-9 and TRBJ2-7, with D maybe TRBD1 (6 bases). V lost 1 base and J lost 4, with 8 bases in between. Per the germline V gene, CDR1 is SEHNR and CDR2 is FQNEAQ (reference sequence). CDR3 length: 13 amino acids. The CDR3 DNA sequence: TGTGCCAGCAGCTTAGGGACAGAATACGAGCAGTACTTC. It is translated as CASSLGTEYEQYF.

V usage is TRBV19 and J usage is TRBJ2-5; 7 positions match TRBD2. The CDR3 is 15 amino acids. In germline, CDR1 is LNHDA, CDR2 SQIVND (reference sequence). V trimming: 3 bases; J trimming: 5 bases; junction bases outside the gene matches: 9. CDR3 sequence (DNA): TGTGCCAGTAGTATGGGAGGGGCAGGGAGGGAGACCCAGTACTTC. Its translation is CASSMGGAGRETQYF.

A note on this clone: Sequence at one end of the junction differs from germline and may be a read error. The chain couples TRBV6-6 to TRBJ2-7; D possibly corresponds to TRBD1 (6 bases). The CDR3 sequence is 14 residues long. Germline CDR1 reads MNHNY; CDR2 reads SVGAGI (reference sequence). In DNA form, the CDR3 reads TGTGCCAGCAGTTACTCAGGGGGAGCCTACGGGCAGTACTTC. Amino acid sequence: CASSYSGGAYGQYF.

In nucleotides, the CDR3 is TGTGCCATCAGTGAGTTGCGGGGTAGATCTGAAGCTTTCTTT. It translates to CAISELRGRSEAFF. This rearrangement joins TRBV10-3 to TRBJ1-1; D remains ambiguous. This CDR3 has 14 residues. Trimming removed 1 base at V and 6 bases at J, with 12 bases between. Looked up from germline, CDR1 is ENHRY and CDR2 is SYGVKD.

This rearrangement joins TRBV6-1 to TRBJ2-6; D perhaps matches TRBD2 (6 bases). This CDR3 is built from 18 residues. V was shortened by 3 bases and J by 0 bases, with 15 bases between the two germline ends. The germline V gene has CDR1 MNHNS and CDR2 SASEGT. The CDR3 sequence is CASSDLRQGGSGANVLTF. CDR3 DNA sequence: TGTGCCAGCAGTGACCTCAGGCAGGGAGGCTCTGGGGCCAACGTCCTGACTTTC.

The chain links TRBV30 to TRBJ1-3; D is unclear. The CDR3 spans 14 residues. Germline values: CDR1 GTSNPN, CDR2 SVGIG (reference sequence). V lost 3 bases to trimming and J lost 0 bases, with 9 bases between them. The CDR3 is CAWSRDYSGNTIYF. The CDR3 DNA sequence: TGTGCCTGGAGCCGCGACTACTCTGGAAACACCATATATTTT.

The chain combines TRBV30 with TRBJ1-1; D might be TRBD1 (6 bases). CDR3 length equals 13 residues. Per the germline V gene, CDR1 is GTSNPN and CDR2 is SVGIG (reference sequence). V was pared by 4 bases and J by 4 bases, with 13 bases between. The CDR3 region has the DNA TGTGCCTGGACAAAAACAGGGAGCACTGAAGCTTTCTTT. It translates to CAWTKTGSTEAFF.

The V call is TRBV5-1, the J call TRBJ2-7; D may be TRBD1 (5 bases). V lost 5 bases to trimming and J lost 0 bases, with 12 bases between them. The CDR3 extends over 14 amino acids. CDR1 is SGHRS and CDR2 is YFSETQ in the germline V gene. CDR3 DNA sequence: TGCGCCAGCAGTCAGCAGGGCCACTCCTACGAGCAGTACTTC. Its protein is CASSQQGHSYEQYF.

This clone was found once. The rearrangement uses TRBV19 and TRBJ1-5, with 7 bases aligning to TRBD1. The CDR3 runs 15 residues. V dropped 11 bases and J dropped 5; count of bases not matched to a gene: 15. Germline V lookup: CDR1 LNHDA, CDR2 SQIVND (reference sequence). CDR3 residues: CAGPTGLACHQPQHF. The CDR3 DNA sequence: TGTGCCGGACCGACAGGGCTCGCATGTCATCAGCCCCAGCATTTT.

The chain employs TRBV7-6 and TRBJ2-1, with 8 bases matching TRBD2. V lost 5 bases and J lost 0; bases outside the gene matches: 6. The CDR3 length is 16 residues. Germline V gene data show CDR1 as SGHVS and CDR2 as FNYEAQ. The CDR3 loop is CASSGRLASSYNEQFF. CDR3 nucleotides: TGTGCCAGCAGCGGTAGACTAGCGAGCTCCTACAATGAGCAGTTCTTC.

In DNA form, the CDR3 reads TGTGCCAGCAGCCTACCCGGGACAGGGGGCTTCTATGGCTACACCTTC. It codes for CASSLPGTGGFYGYTF. This sequence joins TRBV5-5 and TRBJ1-2; 12 bases match TRBD1. Per the germline V gene, CDR1 is SGHKS and CDR2 is YYEKEE (reference sequence). CDR3 size: 16 residues. Trimming took 4 bases from V and 4 from J; bases not matched to a gene: 8.

This chain connects TRBV6-1 to TRBJ1-5; maybe TRBD1 (5 bases). CDR1 is MNHNS, CDR2 SASEGT, per germline. Trimming took 8 bases from V and 0 from J, leaving 8 bases between them. CDR3 size: 13 residues. The CDR3 DNA is TGTGCCAGCTGGGGGGATAGCAATCAGCCCCAGCATTTT. Translated, it gives CASWGDSNQPQHF.

The chain carries TRBV5-1 and TRBJ2-3, with D possibly being TRBD2 (6 bases). CDR1 SGHRS and CDR2 YFSETQ come from the germline V gene. The CDR3 extends over 16 amino acids. Trimming removed 0 bases at V and 0 bases at J, with 11 bases between. The CDR3 region has the DNA TGCGCCAGCAGCTTGGGTAGCGGAACTAGCACAGATACGCAGTATTTT. It translates to CASSLGSGTSTDTQYF.

The rearrangement links TRBV2 to TRBJ1-2; a weak D match, TRBD1 (6 bases). The germline gives CDR1 SNHLY, CDR2 FYNNEI. The V gene lost 6 bases and the J gene lost 2 bases, with 10 bases spanning the gap. CDR3 length: 13 amino acids. The DNA of the CDR3 is TGTGCCAGCAGGCAAGGACAGAACTATGGCTACACCTTC. It encodes CASRQGQNYGYTF.

This chain links TRBV9 with TRBJ2-7; TRBD1 is a possible D gene (6 bases). Germline V gene lookup returns CDR1 SGDLS and CDR2 YYNGEE. Trimming pared 0 bases from V and 0 bases from J, leaving 10 bases between. The CDR3 runs 15 residues. This CDR3 reads CASSVAGASSYEQYF. The DNA for the CDR3 is TGTGCCAGCAGCGTAGCAGGGGCCAGCTCCTACGAGCAGTACTTC. Full variable domain (rest looked up from reference TRBV9 and TRBJ2-7): DSGVTQTPKHLITATGQRVTLRCSPRSGDLSVYWYQQSLDQGLQFLIQYYNGEERAKGNILERFSAQQFPDLHSELNLSSLELGDSALYFCASSVAGASSYEQYFGPGTRLTVT.